This T cell receptor beta chain was documented in a study of blood T cell repertoires in COVID-19. Looking at the study overall: Samples of COVID-19 (acute and convalescent) were obtained from the United States, Italy and Spain. T cells, B-cell-depleted T cells, or PBMCs provided the cDNA or gDNA that served as material.

The CDR3 has 14 amino acids. In germline, CDR1 is GTSNPN, CDR2 SVGIG (reference sequence). With 4 bases clipped from V and 2 bases from J, the junction kept 4 bases outside the gene matches. Per the original methods: The authors estimated nucleated cell counts from reference gene primer amplification. TCRdb's copy holds only in-frame clones and misses some; the assay was immunoSEQ multiplex PCR. V, J and clone size are those of that table, while D and trimming were read from the DNA. This sample has a few hundred thousand clones, with approximately 86% found just once. The clonotype comes from a human donor in a cohort sampled during active COVID-19. The sequenced material came from peripheral blood. This rearrangement joins TRBV30 to TRBJ2-2, with 7 bases aligning to TRBD2. In DNA form, the CDR3 reads TGTGCCTGGACCCGGACTAGAAACACCGGGGAGCTGTTTTTT. Amino acid sequence: CAWTRTRNTGELFF.